This TCR beta chain is from a study of shared clonotypes between healthy human individuals. Naive CD8 isolation took CD45RO-negative cells positively selected for CCR7 and excluded terminally differentiated effector memory CD45RA+ cells. Several immunoSEQ plates held equal portions of the genomic DNA taken from each subset. Using immunoSEQ multiplex PCR, the repertoire was profiled, and TCRdb retains in-frame clones only, with some absent. There are roughly 2.1 million clones in the sample; more than 85% occur only once, and 1.5% to 2% lies in the top ten. As to this clone: Its matching antigen is unknown.

This CDR3 spans 15 amino acids. Germline V gene lookup returns CDR1 SGHVS and CDR2 FQNEAQ. V was trimmed by 5 bases and J by 3 bases, leaving 17 bases between them. Findings and caveats of the study: Sharing across four donors was highest in naive CD4 (approximately 5%) and lowest in memory CD8 (approximately 0.4%). Generation probabilities of non-shared clonotypes were lower (relative to those shared by all four donors).

The sequenced material came from naive CD8+ T cells from PBMCs. V and J are TRBV7-8 and TRBJ2-7, with a tentative D call TRBD1 (6 bases). The TCR was taken from a man between 18 and 35 years old in good health. Some clones in this sample may be carry-over from other donors' samples. The CDR3 nucleotides read TGTGCCAGCAGCAGTCCCGGGACAACGGACTACGAGCAGTACTTC. This encodes CASSSPGTTDYEQYF.